This TCR beta chain was sequenced for a study of radiation and T cells in renal cell carcinoma. Profiling relied on immunoSEQ multiplex PCR, and the TCRdb table lists in-frame clones only, not all of them. The table lists roughly 130,000 clones, approximately 90% of them singletons, with more than 5% in the top ten. This sample's time point: blood 2 weeks post-SBRT. Indicated treatment: 15 Gy SBRT to primary tumor, nephrectomy 4 weeks later. The CDR3 is made up of 16 amino acids. Germline loops: CDR1 SGHKS, CDR2 YYEKEE (reference sequence). V lost 3 bases to trimming and J lost 4 bases; unmatched junction nucleotides: 11.

The specimen was blood, collected from a patient whose treatment included radiotherapy and nephrectomy. The chain employs TRBV5-5 and TRBJ1-2, with 8 positions matching TRBD1. The sequence was collected from a woman in her 70s with renal cell carcinoma. The CDR3 coding sequence is TGTGCCAGCAGCTACTCTCAGGGGGCGCGGATCTATGGCTACACCTTC. Translating gives CASSYSQGARIYGYTF.